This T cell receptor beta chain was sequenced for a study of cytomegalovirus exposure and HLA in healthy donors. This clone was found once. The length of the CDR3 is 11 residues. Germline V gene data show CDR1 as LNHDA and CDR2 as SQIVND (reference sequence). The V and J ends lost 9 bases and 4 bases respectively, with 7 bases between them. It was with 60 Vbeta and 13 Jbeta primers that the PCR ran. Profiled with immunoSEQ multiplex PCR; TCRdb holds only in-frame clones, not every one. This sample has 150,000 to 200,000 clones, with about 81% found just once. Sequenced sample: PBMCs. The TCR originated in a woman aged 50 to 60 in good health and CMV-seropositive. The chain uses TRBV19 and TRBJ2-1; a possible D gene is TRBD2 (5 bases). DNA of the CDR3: TGTGCCAGGGGAGAGTACAATGAGCAGTTCTTC. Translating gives CARGEYNEQFF. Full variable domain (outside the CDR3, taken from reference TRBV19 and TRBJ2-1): DGGITQSPKYLFRKEGQNVTLSCEQNLNHDAMYWYRQDPGQGLRLIYYSQIVNDFQKGDIAEGYSVSREKKESFPLTVTSAQKNPTAFYLCARGEYNEQFFGPGTRLTVL.